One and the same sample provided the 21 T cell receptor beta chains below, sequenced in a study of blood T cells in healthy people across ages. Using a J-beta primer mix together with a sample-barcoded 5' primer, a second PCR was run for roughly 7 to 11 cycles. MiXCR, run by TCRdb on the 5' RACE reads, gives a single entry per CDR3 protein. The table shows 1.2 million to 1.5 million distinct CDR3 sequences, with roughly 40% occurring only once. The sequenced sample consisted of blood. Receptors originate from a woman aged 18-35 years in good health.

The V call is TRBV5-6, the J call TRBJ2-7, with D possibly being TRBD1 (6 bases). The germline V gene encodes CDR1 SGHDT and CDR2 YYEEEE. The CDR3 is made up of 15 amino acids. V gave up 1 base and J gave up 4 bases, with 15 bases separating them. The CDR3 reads CASSLSPQGKYEQYF. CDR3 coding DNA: TGTGCCAGCAGCTTGTCCCCGCAGGGGAAGTACGAGCAGTACTTC.

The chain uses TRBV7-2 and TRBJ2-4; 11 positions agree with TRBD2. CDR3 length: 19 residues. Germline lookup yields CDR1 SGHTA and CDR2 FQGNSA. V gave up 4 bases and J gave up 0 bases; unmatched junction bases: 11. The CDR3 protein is CASSSAGRTSGLAKNIQYF. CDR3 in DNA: TGTGCCAGCAGCTCCGCCGGCAGGACTAGCGGGCTAGCCAAAAACATTCAGTACTTC. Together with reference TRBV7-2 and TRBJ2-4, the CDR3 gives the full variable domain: GAGVSQSPSNKVTEKGKDVELRCDPISGHTALYWYRQSLGQGLEFLIYFQGNSAPDKSGLPSDRFSAERTGGSVSTLTIQRTQQEDSAVYLCASSSAGRTSGLAKNIQYFGAGTRLSVL.

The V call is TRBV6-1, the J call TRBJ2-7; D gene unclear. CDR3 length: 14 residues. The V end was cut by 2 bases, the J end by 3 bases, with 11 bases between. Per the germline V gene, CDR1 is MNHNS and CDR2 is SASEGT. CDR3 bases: TGTGCCAGCAGTGAATTCCAGGTACGCTACGAGCAGTACTTC. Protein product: CASSEFQVRYEQYF.

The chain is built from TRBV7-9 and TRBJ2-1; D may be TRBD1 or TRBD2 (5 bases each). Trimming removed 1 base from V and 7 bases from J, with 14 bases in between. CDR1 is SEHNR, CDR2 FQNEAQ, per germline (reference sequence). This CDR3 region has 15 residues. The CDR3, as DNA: TGTGCCAGCAGCTTAGGGGACCACCCCCAGAATGAGCAGTTCTTC. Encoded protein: CASSLGDHPQNEQFF.

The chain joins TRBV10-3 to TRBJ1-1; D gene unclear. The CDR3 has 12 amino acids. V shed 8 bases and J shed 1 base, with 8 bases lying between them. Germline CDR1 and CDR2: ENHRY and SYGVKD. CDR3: CAIGNTNTEAFF. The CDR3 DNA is TGTGCCATCGGGAACACGAACACTGAAGCTTTCTTT.

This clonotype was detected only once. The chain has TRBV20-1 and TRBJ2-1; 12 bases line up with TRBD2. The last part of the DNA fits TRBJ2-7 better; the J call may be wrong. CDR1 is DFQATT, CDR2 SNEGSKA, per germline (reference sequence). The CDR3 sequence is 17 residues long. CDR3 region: CSAKGLAGPSSYNEQYF. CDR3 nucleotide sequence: TGCAGTGCTAAGGGACTAGCGGGCCCGAGCTCCTACAATGAGCAGTACTTC.

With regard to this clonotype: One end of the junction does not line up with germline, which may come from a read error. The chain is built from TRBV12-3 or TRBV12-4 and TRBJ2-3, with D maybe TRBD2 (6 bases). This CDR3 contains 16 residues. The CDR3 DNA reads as TGTGCCGGCAGTTTGGGGCGGGGAACTCACACAGATACGCAGTATTTT. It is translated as CAGSLGRGTHTDTQYF.

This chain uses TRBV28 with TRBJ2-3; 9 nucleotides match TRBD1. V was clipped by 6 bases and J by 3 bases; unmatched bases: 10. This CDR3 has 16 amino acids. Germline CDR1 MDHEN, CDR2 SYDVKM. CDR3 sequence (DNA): TGTGCCAGCAGCCCAAACAGGGGGCTCCCGACAGATACGCAGTATTTT. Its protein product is CASSPNRGLPTDTQYF. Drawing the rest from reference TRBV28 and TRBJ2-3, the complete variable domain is DVKVTQSSRYLVKRTGEKVFLECVQDMDHENMFWYRQDPGLGLRLIYFSYDVKMKEKGDIPEGYSVSREKKERFSLILESASTNQTSMYLCASSPNRGLPTDTQYFGPGTRLTVL.

The CDR3 loop reads CASSFPGSDEQFF. CDR3 bases: TGTGCCAGCAGTTTTCCGGGTAGTGATGAGCAGTTCTTC. The V gene is TRBV28, the J gene TRBJ2-1; D is unclear. Trimming took 3 bases from V and 8 from J, leaving 11 bases between them. Germline CDR1 and CDR2: MDHEN and SYDVKM. The CDR3 loop spans 13 amino acids.

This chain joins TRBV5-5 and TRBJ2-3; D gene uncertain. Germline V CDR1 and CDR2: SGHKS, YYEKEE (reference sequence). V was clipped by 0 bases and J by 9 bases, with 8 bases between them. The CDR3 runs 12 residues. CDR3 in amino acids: CASSLELGTQYF. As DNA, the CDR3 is TGTGCCAGCAGCTTGGAGCTCGGCACGCAGTATTTT.

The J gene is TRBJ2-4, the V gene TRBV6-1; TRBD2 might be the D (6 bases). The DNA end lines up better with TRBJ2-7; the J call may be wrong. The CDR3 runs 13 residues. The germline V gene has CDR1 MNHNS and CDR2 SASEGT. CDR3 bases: TGTGCCAGCAGTGGGAGGGATAGGTACGAGCAGTACTTC. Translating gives CASSGRDRYEQYF.

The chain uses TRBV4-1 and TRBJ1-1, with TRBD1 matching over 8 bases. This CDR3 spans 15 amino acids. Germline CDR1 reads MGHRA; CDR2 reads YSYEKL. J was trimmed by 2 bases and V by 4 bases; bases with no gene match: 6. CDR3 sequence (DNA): TGCGCCAGCAGCCGGCCGGACAGGGCCAACACTGAAGCTTTCTTT. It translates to CASSRPDRANTEAFF.

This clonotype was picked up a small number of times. The CDR3 DNA sequence: TGTGCCATCAGTGAGGGGCCTGGGGATGGCTACACCTTC. It yields the protein CAISEGPGDGYTF. V gene TRBV10-3 combines with J gene TRBJ1-2; D is undetermined. Per germline, CDR1 ENHRY and CDR2 SYGVKD. This CDR3 comprises 13 residues. V gave up 2 bases and J gave up 6 bases, with 10 bases separating them.

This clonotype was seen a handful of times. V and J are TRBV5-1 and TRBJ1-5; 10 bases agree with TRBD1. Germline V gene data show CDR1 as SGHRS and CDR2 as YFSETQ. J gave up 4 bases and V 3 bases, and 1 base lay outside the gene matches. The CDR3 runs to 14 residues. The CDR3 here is CASSSDRGNQPQHF. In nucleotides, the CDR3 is TGCGCCAGCAGCTCGGACAGGGGGAATCAGCCCCAGCATTTT.

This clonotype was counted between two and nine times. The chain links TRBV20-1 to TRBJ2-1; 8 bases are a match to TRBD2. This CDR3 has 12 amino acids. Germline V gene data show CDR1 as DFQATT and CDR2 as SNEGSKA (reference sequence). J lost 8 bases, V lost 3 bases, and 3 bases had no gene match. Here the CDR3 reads CSASGGADEQFF. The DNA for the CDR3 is TGCAGTGCTAGCGGGGGGGCCGATGAGCAGTTCTTC.

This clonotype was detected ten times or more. The CDR3 protein is CSTGRGNEQFF. CDR3 bases: TGCAGCACCGGTCGGGGGAATGAGCAGTTCTTC. The rearrangement joins TRBV29-1 to TRBJ2-1; perhaps TRBD2 as D (6 bases). V dropped 8 bases and J dropped 7 bases, with 12 bases sitting between them. In germline, CDR1 is SQVTM, CDR2 ANQGSEA. The CDR3 is made up of 11 amino acids.

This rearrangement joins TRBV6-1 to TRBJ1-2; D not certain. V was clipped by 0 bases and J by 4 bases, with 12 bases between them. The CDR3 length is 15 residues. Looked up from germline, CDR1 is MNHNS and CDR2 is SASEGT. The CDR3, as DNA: TGTGCCAGCAGTGAAGCCCTTCAGGACTCCTATGGCTACACCTTC. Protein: CASSEALQDSYGYTF.

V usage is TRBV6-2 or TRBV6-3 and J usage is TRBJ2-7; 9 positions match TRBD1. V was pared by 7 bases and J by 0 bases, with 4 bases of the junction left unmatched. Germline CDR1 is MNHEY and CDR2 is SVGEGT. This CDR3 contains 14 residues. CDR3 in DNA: TGTGCCAGCAAAACAGGGGGCGGCTCCTACGAGCAGTACTTC. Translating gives CASKTGGGSYEQYF.

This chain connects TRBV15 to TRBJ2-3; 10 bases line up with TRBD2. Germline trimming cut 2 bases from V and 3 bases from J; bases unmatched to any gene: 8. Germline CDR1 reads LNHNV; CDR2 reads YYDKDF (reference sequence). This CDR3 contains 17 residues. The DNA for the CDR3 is TGTGCCACCAGCAGATCCCGAGCGGGGGGGCGGACAGATACGCAGTATTTT. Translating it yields CATSRSRAGGRTDTQYF.

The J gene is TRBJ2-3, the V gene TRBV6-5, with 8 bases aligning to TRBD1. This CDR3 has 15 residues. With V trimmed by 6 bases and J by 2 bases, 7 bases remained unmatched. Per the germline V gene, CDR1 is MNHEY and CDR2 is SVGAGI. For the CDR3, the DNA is TGTGCCAGCAGCTACAGGGGGTCCGACACAGATACGCAGTATTTT. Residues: CASSYRGSDTDTQYF.

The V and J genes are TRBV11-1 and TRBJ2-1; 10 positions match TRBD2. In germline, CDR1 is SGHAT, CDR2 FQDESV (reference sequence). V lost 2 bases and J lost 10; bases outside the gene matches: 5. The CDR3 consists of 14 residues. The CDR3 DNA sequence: TGTGCCAGCAGCTTAAGCTTAGCGGGGGGAGAGCAGTTCTTC. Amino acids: CASSLSLAGGEQFF.